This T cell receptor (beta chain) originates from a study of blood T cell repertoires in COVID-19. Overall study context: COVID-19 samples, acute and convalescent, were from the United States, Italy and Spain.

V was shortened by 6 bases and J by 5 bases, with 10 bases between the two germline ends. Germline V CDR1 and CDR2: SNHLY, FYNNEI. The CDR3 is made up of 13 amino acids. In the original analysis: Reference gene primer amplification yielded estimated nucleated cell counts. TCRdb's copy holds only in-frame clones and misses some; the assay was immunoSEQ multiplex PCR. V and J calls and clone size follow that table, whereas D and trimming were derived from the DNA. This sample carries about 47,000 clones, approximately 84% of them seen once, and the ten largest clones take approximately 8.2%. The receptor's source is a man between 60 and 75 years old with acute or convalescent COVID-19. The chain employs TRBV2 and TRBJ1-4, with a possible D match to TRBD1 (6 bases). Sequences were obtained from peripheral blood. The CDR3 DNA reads TGTGCCAGCAGGGACAGCTCCAATGAAAAACTGTTTTTT. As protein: CASRDSSNEKLFF.